This T cell receptor beta chain is drawn from a study of T cell changes during pregnancy in multiple sclerosis. CDR1 and CDR2 (germline): MNHNS, SASEGT. V gave up 3 bases and J gave up 6 bases, with 16 bases separating them. The CDR3 sequence is 15 residues long. The protocol was immunoSEQ multiplex PCR, while the TCRdb copy is restricted to in-frame clones and leaves out a portion. Seen here are roughly 40,000 clones, less than 95% observed once, and the top ten hold over 1.5%. The specimen comprised peripheral blood, sampled in the third trimester of pregnancy. J is TRBJ2-3 and V is TRBV6-1; D is unclear. The sequence derives from a female donor with multiple sclerosis, enrolled in a pregnancy study. The CDR3 coding sequence is TGTGCCAGCAGTGACAGGAATGCTGGTGCGGATACGCAGTATTTT. Encoded protein: CASSDRNAGADTQYF.